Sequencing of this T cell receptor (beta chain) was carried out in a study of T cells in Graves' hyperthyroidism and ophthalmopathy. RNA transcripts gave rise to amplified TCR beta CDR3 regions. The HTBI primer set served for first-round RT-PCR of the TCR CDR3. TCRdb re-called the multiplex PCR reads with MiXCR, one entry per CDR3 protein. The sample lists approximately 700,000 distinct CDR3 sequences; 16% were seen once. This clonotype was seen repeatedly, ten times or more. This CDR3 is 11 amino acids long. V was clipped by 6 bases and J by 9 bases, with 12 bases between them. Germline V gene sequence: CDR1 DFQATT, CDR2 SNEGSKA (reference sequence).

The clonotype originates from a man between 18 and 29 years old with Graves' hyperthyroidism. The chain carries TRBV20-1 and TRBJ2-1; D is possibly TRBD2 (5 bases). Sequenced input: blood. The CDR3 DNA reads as TGCAGTGCCCCTCTAGCAGTTGAGCAGTTCTTC. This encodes CSAPLAVEQFF.